The 19 T cell receptor beta chains below come from one sample, sequenced in a study of long-term antiretroviral therapy in people with HIV (dated by TCRdb to between 2020 and 2023). The immunoSEQ hsTCRB v3.0 assay was used at survey level resolution to sequence the TRB variable region. This immuneACCESS table, as held by TCRdb, lists in-frame sequences with V and J called but not all clones. Of the missing ones, under half trace to an unresolved V gene in checked studies; the others have no known cause. Across this sample there are around 39,000 clones, with roughly four fifths seen only once. The top ten constitute 6.2% of the sample. The source material was unsorted PBMCs, sampled 1 year after starting antiretroviral therapy. Receptors originate from a young man with HIV.

A single count supports this clone. J is TRBJ2-1 and V is TRBV7-9; 12 bases line up with TRBD2. The CDR3 runs 18 residues. The J segment lost 5 bases and the V segment lost 2 bases, leaving 10 bases of the junction unmatched. Germline V CDR1 and CDR2: SEHNR, FQNEAQ (reference sequence). The CDR3 reads CASSLSLAGGPRNNEQFF. The CDR3 nucleotides are TGTGCCAGCAGCTTATCTCTAGCGGGAGGGCCGAGGAACAATGAGCAGTTCTTC.

The chain employs TRBV9 and TRBJ1-2; D is unclear. Looked up from germline, CDR1 is SGDLS and CDR2 is YYNGEE. V was trimmed by 1 base and J by 0 bases, leaving 4 bases between them. The CDR3 extends over 13 amino acids. CDR3 protein: CASSVRPNYGYTF. Written as DNA, the CDR3 is TGTGCCAGCAGCGTAAGGCCTAACTATGGCTACACCTTC. Drawing the rest from reference TRBV9 and TRBJ1-2, the complete variable domain is DSGVTQTPKHLITATGQRVTLRCSPRSGDLSVYWYQQSLDQGLQFLIQYYNGEERAKGNILERFSAQQFPDLHSELNLSSLELGDSALYFCASSVRPNYGYTFGSGTRLTVV.

The rearrangement uses TRBV19 and TRBJ1-1; the match to TRBD1 covers 7 bases. The CDR3 totals 14 residues. Unmatched junction bases numbered 8, after V lost 5 bases and J lost 5 bases. The germline gives CDR1 LNHDA, CDR2 SQIVND (reference sequence). The CDR3 bases are TGTGCCAGTAGTTTACAGGGGCGGGGTACTGAAGCTTTCTTT. The encoded protein is CASSLQGRGTEAFF.

The J gene is TRBJ1-1, the V gene TRBV6-5; TRBD1 matches at 11 bases. Germline V gives CDR1 MNHEY, CDR2 SVGAGI. V lost 2 bases to trimming and J lost 4 bases; unmatched junction nucleotides: 6. The CDR3 contains 16 residues. The CDR3 DNA reads TGTGCCAGCAGTTACATCCGGACAGGGGGCGGCACTGAAGCTTTCTTT. It specifies CASSYIRTGGGTEAFF.

This sequence joins TRBV9 and TRBJ1-5, with TRBD1 identical over 8 bases. V shed 1 base and J 1 base; nucleotides not matched to a gene: 1. The CDR3 has 15 residues. The V gene's germline CDR1 is SGDLS and CDR2 YYNGEE. The CDR3 nucleotides are TGTGCCAGCAGCGTAACAGGGGGGAGCAATCAGCCCCAGCATTTT. Translated: CASSVTGGSNQPQHF.

The gene calls are TRBV18 and TRBJ2-7, with D unresolved. The germline gives CDR1 KGHSH, CDR2 LQKENI. V lost 0 bases to trimming and J lost 6 bases, with 12 bases between them. The CDR3 is made up of 14 amino acids. The CDR3 is CASSPPGRRIEQYF. DNA for the CDR3: TGTGCCAGCTCACCACCAGGACGTCGCATCGAGCAGTACTTC.

This clone was counted between two and nine times. V and J are TRBV2 and TRBJ1-1; 9 bases align to TRBD1. V was pared by 6 bases and J by 5 bases, with 1 base of the junction left unmatched. The CDR3 spans 12 residues. Germline V CDR1 and CDR2: SNHLY, FYNNEI. CDR3 residues: CASRGQGTEAFF. The CDR3 DNA follows: TGTGCCAGCAGGGGACAGGGAACTGAAGCTTTCTTT.

V usage is TRBV18 and J usage is TRBJ2-4; 7 bases match TRBD1. V was pared by 3 bases and J by 8 bases, with 13 bases of the junction left unmatched. Germline V gives CDR1 KGHSH, CDR2 LQKENI. The CDR3 sequence is 16 residues long. This CDR3 is CASSPPTRTGLDIQYF. The CDR3 coding sequence is TGTGCCAGCTCACCCCCTACTAGGACAGGTTTGGACATTCAGTACTTC.

V usage is TRBV9 and J usage is TRBJ1-2; D gene unclear. V gave up 0 bases and J gave up 3 bases, with 12 bases separating them. Germline-derived CDR1 and CDR2 are SGDLS and YYNGEE. There are 15 residues in the CDR3. DNA for the CDR3: TGTGCCAGCAGCGTAGATCTGGGATTGGACTATGGCTACACCTTC. Protein product: CASSVDLGLDYGYTF.

V gene TRBV6-6 combines with J gene TRBJ1-5; 9 bases fit TRBD1. J was trimmed by 4 bases and V by 6 bases; bases with no gene match: 10. The CDR3 runs 16 residues. The germline V gene has CDR1 MNHNY and CDR2 SVGAGI (reference sequence). In nucleotides, the CDR3 is TGTGCCAGCAGAACACTCGGGACAGGGACAAATCAGCCCCAGCATTTT. Translation gives CASRTLGTGTNQPQHF.

The chain employs TRBV7-9 and TRBJ2-7; D is unclear. Germline CDR1 SEHNR, CDR2 FQNEAQ (reference sequence). CDR3 length: 14 residues. Trimming pared 4 bases from V and 3 bases from J, leaving 13 bases between. CDR3 in amino acids: CASSSTEEFYEQYF. Written as DNA, the CDR3 is TGTGCCAGCAGCTCGACCGAGGAATTCTACGAGCAGTACTTC.

The V and J genes are TRBV18 and TRBJ2-1; the D gene could be TRBD1 or TRBD2 (6 bases each). V was shortened by 2 bases and J by 9 bases, with 8 bases between the two germline ends. Germline loops: CDR1 KGHSH, CDR2 LQKENI. The CDR3 runs 12 residues. CDR3 DNA: TGTGCCAGCTCACCAGGAGGGGGTGAGCAGTTCTTC. It codes for CASSPGGGEQFF.

The chain couples TRBV2 to TRBJ2-6, with D hard to call. The length of the CDR3 is 16 residues. Germline values: CDR1 SNHLY, CDR2 FYNNEI. V lost 1 base, J lost 2 bases, and 9 bases lay in between. The CDR3: CASSEVWYPGANVLTF. The CDR3 DNA reads as TGTGCCAGCAGTGAAGTGTGGTACCCTGGGGCCAACGTCCTGACTTTC.

The V gene is TRBV6-5, the J gene TRBJ1-2; 7 bases are shared with TRBD1. The CDR3 extends over 14 amino acids. V trimming: 6 bases; J trimming: 3 bases; junction bases outside the gene matches: 7. Germline V lookup: CDR1 MNHEY, CDR2 SVGAGI. For the CDR3, the DNA is TGTGCCAGCAGGGAACCGGGACAGTACTATGGCTACACCTTC. It codes for CASREPGQYYGYTF.

This clone appeared a few times. J is TRBJ2-7 and V is TRBV4-1, with D possibly TRBD1 on 6 matching bases. Deletions cut 5 bases from V and 4 bases from J, with 12 bases between. This CDR3 region has 13 residues. Per germline, CDR1 MGHRA and CDR2 YSYEKL. The CDR3 DNA reads TGCGCCAGCAGCTCGGCCAGGGGTTACGAGCAGTACTTC. Translating it yields CASSSARGYEQYF.

This clone was observed a handful of times. V is TRBV7-9 and J is TRBJ1-2; D is unresolved. The CDR3 has 15 amino acids. CDR1 is SEHNR and CDR2 is FQNEAQ in the germline V gene (reference sequence). Between the trimmed V and J ends, which lost 1 base and 0 bases, there was a span of 9 bases. CDR3 DNA sequence: TGTGCCAGCAGCTTAGACGCAGCCCCTAACTATGGCTACACCTTC. This codes for CASSLDAAPNYGYTF.

This rearrangement joins TRBV25-1 to TRBJ2-1; D is uncertain. The CDR3 has 17 residues. Trimming stripped 1 base from V and 3 bases from J, with 16 bases between. Germline CDR1 MGHDK, CDR2 SYGVNS. The CDR3 DNA follows: TGTGCCAGCAGTGAATTCCCCAACGACGGATACTACAATGAGCAGTTCTTC. Amino acids: CASSEFPNDGYYNEQFF.

This rearrangement joins TRBV5-1 to TRBJ1-1; maybe TRBD1 (6 bases). Germline lookup yields CDR1 SGHRS and CDR2 YFSETQ. CDR3 length equals 13 residues. Trimming took 4 bases from V and 1 from J, leaving 8 bases between them. The CDR3 region has the DNA TGCGCCAGCAGCGGGGGGCCGAACACTGAAGCTTTCTTT. Translation: CASSGGPNTEAFF.

The chain carries TRBV7-9 and TRBJ2-1; TRBD2 is a possible D gene (7 bases). CDR1 SEHNR and CDR2 FQNEAQ come from the germline V gene (reference sequence). The CDR3 runs 15 residues. Trimming took 6 bases from V and 6 from J, leaving 18 bases between them. In nucleotides, the CDR3 is TGTGCCAGCAGGGGGGTTGGCGGGGGCTCCAATGAGCAGTTCTTC. Encoded protein: CASRGVGGGSNEQFF.